The 9 T cell receptor beta chains below were found in one sample sequenced in a study of neurological immune-mediated disorders. TCRdb re-called the 5' RACE reads through MiXCR, storing one row per CDR3 protein. Of fewer than 50,000 distinct CDR3 sequences in the sample, roughly 2.5% are singletons; the top ten hold 9% to 15%. Sequences were obtained from PBMCs. The receptors originated from a man aged 25-40 years with multiple sclerosis.

This clonotype was recorded many times. The chain carries TRBV20-1 and TRBJ2-1; 7 nucleotides align to TRBD1. Trimming at V came to 6 bases and at J to 4 bases, leaving 6 bases not matched to a gene. This CDR3 is built from 13 residues. The germline CDR1 and CDR2 sequences are DFQATT and SNEGSKA (reference sequence). The CDR3 protein is CSAGDRSYNEQFF. The DNA for the CDR3 is TGCAGTGCAGGGGACAGATCGTACAATGAGCAGTTCTTC.

The sample holds many counts of this clonotype. The chain employs TRBV7-9 and TRBJ2-7, with 9 bases fitting TRBD1. The CDR3 runs to 14 residues. CDR1 and CDR2 from the germline V gene are SEHNR and FQNEAQ (reference sequence). The junction had 6 bases not matched to a gene; V was cut back by 4 bases and J by 5 bases. CDR3 sequence reads: CASSSDRGGDEQYF. CDR3 DNA: TGTGCCAGCAGCTCTGACAGGGGGGGCGACGAGCAGTACTTC.

There are many counts of this clonotype. The chain joins TRBV7-8 to TRBJ2-7, with 11 bases aligning to TRBD1. The V segment lost 1 base and the J segment 9 bases; nucleotides outside the gene matches: 8. This CDR3 region has 15 residues. CDR1 SGHVS and CDR2 FQNEAQ come from the germline V gene. The CDR3 here is CASSLVGDRGDGQYF. CDR3 in DNA: TGTGCCAGCAGCTTAGTTGGGGACAGGGGGGACGGGCAGTACTTC.

At least ten counts were recorded for this clonotype. This rearrangement joins TRBV20-1 to TRBJ1-2, with TRBD1 as a possible D gene (5 bases). CDR3 length: 11 amino acids. V lost 3 bases, J lost 12 bases, and 14 bases lay in between. Germline V gene sequence: CDR1 DFQATT, CDR2 SNEGSKA (reference sequence). The CDR3 here is CSASPRDLDTF. CDR3 sequence (DNA): TGCAGTGCTAGCCCCCGGGACTTAGACACCTTC.

In its sample, this clonotype was seen many times. The gene calls are TRBV5-5 and TRBJ2-7; no definite D call. CDR1 SGHKS and CDR2 YYEKEE come from the germline V gene (reference sequence). V was shortened by 2 bases and J by 5 bases, with 8 bases between the two germline ends. This CDR3 spans 12 amino acids. The CDR3 sequence is CASSLTIHEQYF. CDR3 DNA: TGTGCCAGCAGCTTAACCATCCACGAGCAGTACTTC.

The V and J genes are TRBV6-5 and TRBJ1-2, with D possibly being TRBD1 (5 bases). This CDR3 region has 16 residues. Trimming removed 2 bases at V and 3 bases at J, with 16 bases between. The germline V gene encodes CDR1 MNHEY and CDR2 SVGAGI. The DNA of the CDR3 is TGTGCCAGCAGTTACATGTCCCAGGGTGGGGACTATGGCTACACCTTC. Translating it yields CASSYMSQGGDYGYTF.

In its sample, this clonotype was seen many times. The J gene is TRBJ1-1, the V gene TRBV4-1; 10 positions agree with TRBD1. CDR1 is MGHRA, CDR2 YSYEKL, per germline. The J segment lost 5 bases and the V segment lost 2 bases, leaving 5 bases of the junction unmatched. This CDR3 is built from 15 residues. CDR3 sequence reads: CASSQPRDRGTEAFF. The CDR3 DNA follows: TGCGCCAGCAGCCAACCCCGGGACAGGGGAACTGAAGCTTTCTTT.

This clonotype was seen many times. V gene TRBV5-6 combines with J gene TRBJ2-7, with 8 bases that match TRBD1. The CDR3 covers 15 residues. The germline V gene encodes CDR1 SGHDT and CDR2 YYEEEE. V gave up 3 bases and J gave up 2 bases; unmatched junction bases: 7. Here the CDR3 reads CASSSAWTGTYEQYF. CDR3 bases: TGTGCCAGCAGCTCTGCCTGGACAGGGACCTACGAGCAGTACTTC. The full variable domain, with the rest looked up from reference TRBV5-6 and TRBJ2-7, is DAGVTQSPTHLIKTRGQQVTLRCSPKSGHDTVSWYQQALGQGPQFIFQYYEEEERQRGNFPDRFSGHQFPNYSSELNVNALLLGDSALYLCASSSAWTGTYEQYFGPGTRLTVT.

This clonotype was counted at least ten times. CDR3 bases: TGTGCCAGCAGCTTAGCGTTCGCCTCCTACAATGAGCAGTTCTTC. This gives the protein CASSLAFASYNEQFF. The J gene is TRBJ2-1, the V gene TRBV7-2; D call uncertain. The CDR3 has 15 residues. V lost 0 bases, J lost 0 bases, and 6 bases lay in between. Germline V lookup: CDR1 SGHTA, CDR2 FQGNSA.